Shown below are 27 T cell receptor beta chains from a single sample sequenced in a study of cytomegalovirus exposure and HLA in healthy donors. A multiplex PCR was run with 60 Vbeta primers and 13 Jbeta primers. The table came from immunoSEQ multiplex PCR; TCRdb's copy has only in-frame clones and leaves some out. Among approximately 180,000 clones, 80% were seen once, and the ten largest hold 6% to 7.5%. Sequencing input: PBMCs. Receptors originate from a man under 40 in good health and CMV-seropositive.

This clone appeared a single time. This chain joins TRBV4-1 and TRBJ2-1; 12 bases match TRBD2. Germline V lookup: CDR1 MGHRA, CDR2 YSYEKL. After removal of 3 bases from V and 6 bases from J, the junction contained 6 bases not matched to a gene. The CDR3 runs 16 residues. CDR3: CASSQTSGGPLNEQFF. The CDR3, as DNA: TGCGCCAGCAGCCAGACTAGCGGGGGACCCCTCAATGAGCAGTTCTTC.

This clone was recorded once. This chain uses TRBV9 with TRBJ2-7; no definite D call. This CDR3 contains 15 residues. Germline V gene data show CDR1 as SGDLS and CDR2 as YYNGEE. Trimming shortened V by 0 bases and J by 2 bases, and 12 bases separated the two germline ends. In DNA, the CDR3 is TGTGCCAGCAGCGTAGAGGCGGCGGTCCCCTACGAGCAGTACTTC. It specifies CASSVEAAVPYEQYF. The full variable domain, its missing parts supplied by reference TRBV9 and TRBJ2-7, is DSGVTQTPKHLITATGQRVTLRCSPRSGDLSVYWYQQSLDQGLQFLIQYYNGEERAKGNILERFSAQQFPDLHSELNLSSLELGDSALYFCASSVEAAVPYEQYFGPGTRLTVT.

This clone was counted a single time. This chain joins TRBV28 and TRBJ1-1; D is ambiguous. CDR3 length equals 15 residues. Looked up from germline, CDR1 is MDHEN and CDR2 is SYDVKM. V dropped 2 bases and J dropped 4 bases, with 14 bases sitting between them. The chain's CDR3 is CASSLVGQVITEAFF. The CDR3 bases are TGTGCCAGCAGTTTAGTGGGCCAGGTCATCACTGAAGCTTTCTTT.

The chain joins TRBV7-2 to TRBJ1-1, with D possibly matching TRBD1 (5 bases). CDR1 and CDR2 from the germline V gene are SGHTA and FQGNSA. The CDR3 covers 17 residues. V dropped 3 bases and J dropped 4 bases, with 21 bases sitting between them. CDR3 in amino acids: CASSFRGNSLLGTEAFF. The CDR3 DNA follows: TGTGCCAGCAGCTTTAGGGGTAACAGCTTATTGGGCACTGAAGCTTTCTTT. Looking up the rest from reference TRBV7-2 and TRBJ1-1 gives the full variable domain: GAGVSQSPSNKVTEKGKDVELRCDPISGHTALYWYRQSLGQGLEFLIYFQGNSAPDKSGLPSDRFSAERTGGSVSTLTIQRTQQEDSAVYLCASSFRGNSLLGTEAFFGQGTRLTVV.

The V and J genes are TRBV18 and TRBJ1-1, with TRBD1 matching 8 bases. Trimming took 3 bases from V and 0 from J; bases not matched to a gene: 15. Germline CDR1 KGHSH, CDR2 LQKENI. This CDR3 has 19 residues. The CDR3 nucleotides are TGTGCCAGCTCACCTATATATGGGACCGGGACAGGCATGAACACTGAAGCTTTCTTT. Amino acid sequence: CASSPIYGTGTGMNTEAFF.

The chain joins TRBV6-5 to TRBJ2-7; possible D gene TRBD1, 6 bases. V dropped 6 bases and J dropped 4 bases, with 19 bases sitting between them. The CDR3 covers 15 residues. CDR1 and CDR2 from the germline V gene are MNHEY and SVGAGI. CDR3 residues: CASRQSGVGSYEQYF. The CDR3 DNA reads TGTGCCAGCAGACAGTCAGGGGTTGGGAGTTACGAGCAGTACTTC.

V and J are TRBV5-6 and TRBJ2-1; D may be TRBD2 (5 bases). The CDR3 contains 12 residues. The V end was cut by 0 bases, the J end by 11 bases, with 9 bases between. Germline V gives CDR1 SGHDT, CDR2 YYEEEE. As DNA, the CDR3 is TGTGCCAGCAGCTTGGTGCGGGCCAAGCAGTTCTTC. It yields the protein CASSLVRAKQFF. Using reference TRBV5-6 and TRBJ2-1 for the parts outside the CDR3, the full variable domain is DAGVTQSPTHLIKTRGQQVTLRCSPKSGHDTVSWYQQALGQGPQFIFQYYEEEERQRGNFPDRFSGHQFPNYSSELNVNALLLGDSALYLCASSLVRAKQFFGPGTRLTVL.

V and J are TRBV28 and TRBJ1-5; 12 bases are shared with TRBD1. This CDR3 is 18 amino acids long. Germline CDR1 reads MDHEN; CDR2 reads SYDVKM. The J segment lost 7 bases and the V segment lost 2 bases, leaving 12 bases of the junction unmatched. CDR3 sequence: CASSLVLGDRGRGQPQHF. As DNA, the CDR3 is TGTGCCAGCAGTTTAGTACTAGGGGACAGGGGGCGTGGGCAGCCCCAGCATTTT. Combining the CDR3 with reference TRBV28 and TRBJ1-5 gives the whole variable domain DVKVTQSSRYLVKRTGEKVFLECVQDMDHENMFWYRQDPGLGLRLIYFSYDVKMKEKGDIPEGYSVSREKKERFSLILESASTNQTSMYLCASSLVLGDRGRGQPQHFGDGTRLSIL.

This chain links TRBV6-1 with TRBJ1-1, with 11 bases fitting TRBD1. Losses at the gene ends were 6 bases for V and 8 bases for J; bases not matched to a gene: 11. CDR1 and CDR2 (germline): MNHNS, SASEGT. The CDR3 spans 15 residues. DNA for the CDR3: TGTGCCAGCAGGGCCAGGACAGGGGGCGAGAGGGAAGCTTTCTTT. This gives the protein CASRARTGGEREAFF.

The CDR3 DNA is TGCGCCAGCAGCCAAGGGGGAACAGGGAGCTCTGGAAACACCATATATTTT. Translation: CASSQGGTGSSGNTIYF. V usage is TRBV4-3 and J usage is TRBJ1-3, with TRBD1 as a possible D gene (6 bases). Germline CDR1 and CDR2: LGHNA and YSLEER. The CDR3 is made up of 17 amino acids. V dropped 1 base and J dropped 0 bases, with 13 bases sitting between them.

V gene TRBV2 combines with J gene TRBJ2-7; TRBD1 matches at 8 bases. The CDR3 contains 14 residues. Germline CDR1 SNHLY, CDR2 FYNNEI. Trimming took 6 bases from V and 3 from J; bases not matched to a gene: 7. CDR3 in DNA: TGTGCCAGCAGCTACAGGGGGTCTGGCTACGAGCAGTACTTC. Translating it yields CASSYRGSGYEQYF. Using reference TRBV2 and TRBJ2-7 for the parts outside the CDR3, the full variable domain is EPEVTQTPSHQVTQMGQEVILRCVPISNHLYFYWYRQILGQKVEFLVSFYNNEISEKSEIFDDQFSVERPDGSNFTLKIRSTKLEDSAMYFCASSYRGSGYEQYFGPGTRLTVT.

CDR3 amino acids: CASPGASGTGELFF. CDR3 DNA: TGTGCCTCCCCAGGGGCTAGCGGGACCGGGGAGCTGTTTTTT. The chain recombines TRBV30 with TRBJ2-2; 8 nucleotides line up with TRBD2. The V segment lost 7 bases and the J segment 5 bases; nucleotides outside the gene matches: 9. Germline assignment: CDR1 GTSNPN and CDR2 SVGIG (reference sequence). The CDR3 contains 14 residues.

The rearrangement uses TRBV6-5 and TRBJ2-7, with 7 bases matching TRBD1. V lost 5 bases and J lost 3; bases outside the gene matches: 10. The CDR3 is 15 residues long. The germline gives CDR1 MNHEY, CDR2 SVGAGI. CDR3 amino acids: CASSRTGVVRYEQYF. CDR3 bases: TGTGCCAGCAGTCGTACAGGGGTGGTTCGCTACGAGCAGTACTTC.

The chain is built from TRBV7-9 and TRBJ1-2, with D perhaps matching TRBD1 (6 bases). Trimming removed 5 bases at V and 3 bases at J, with 10 bases between. CDR3 length: 13 amino acids. In germline, CDR1 is SEHNR, CDR2 FQNEAQ (reference sequence). The CDR3 DNA reads as TGTGCCAGCAGCGACAGGAACCACTATGGCTACACCTTC. Translated, it gives CASSDRNHYGYTF.

The V gene is TRBV4-1, the J gene TRBJ1-6; weak D call: TRBD1 (5 bases). The CDR3 totals 18 residues. Trimming left V 3 bases short and J 9 bases short, with 24 bases between. Germline lookup yields CDR1 MGHRA and CDR2 YSYEKL. The CDR3 DNA follows: TGCGCCAGCAGCCATGATGTGTGGCTGGGGCTGATTCGTTCACCCCTCCACTTT. Its protein is CASSHDVWLGLIRSPLHF.

The V gene is TRBV9, the J gene TRBJ2-4, with 10 bases fitting TRBD1. The CDR3 has 13 residues. J gave up 12 bases and V 0 bases, and 3 bases lay outside the gene matches. CDR1 and CDR2 (germline): SGDLS, YYNGEE. CDR3 nucleotides: TGTGCCAGCAGCGTAGAGGGACAGGGGTCTCAGTACTTC. It specifies CASSVEGQGSQYF.

CDR3 sequence: CASSQDHGGLKNEQFF. CDR3 coding DNA: TGCGCCAGCAGCCAAGATCACGGGGGGCTAAAGAATGAGCAGTTCTTC. The chain is built from TRBV4-3 and TRBJ2-1, with D perhaps TRBD2 (7 bases). Per the germline V gene, CDR1 is LGHNA and CDR2 is YSLEER. This CDR3 is 16 amino acids long. Trimming removed 0 bases from V and 7 bases from J, with 16 bases in between.

The rearrangement joins TRBV11-2 to TRBJ2-4; 8 bases fit TRBD1. Germline V gene sequence: CDR1 SGHAT, CDR2 FQNNGV. The junction had 12 bases not matched to a gene; V was cut back by 5 bases and J by 0 bases. This CDR3 is 18 amino acids long. CDR3 sequence (DNA): TGTGCCAGCAGCCCCCGGGATCTACAGGGGGGAGCCAAAAACATTCAGTACTTC. This translates into CASSPRDLQGGAKNIQYF.

The chain joins TRBV29-1 to TRBJ1-3; 9 nucleotides agree with TRBD1. This CDR3 contains 11 residues. The V gene's germline CDR1 is SQVTM and CDR2 ANQGSEA. Trimming cost V 6 bases and J 7 bases; bases outside gene matches: 1. CDR3 in DNA: TGCAGCGTCGACAGGGGGAACACCATATATTTT. Translated: CSVDRGNTIYF.

As regards this clone: This likely reflects a read error, since a far larger clone is one base away. This chain links TRBV5-4 with TRBJ1-2; no reliable D call. The length of the CDR3 is 14 residues. Looked up from germline, CDR1 is SGHNT and CDR2 is YYREEE (reference sequence). Trimming left V 4 bases short and J 8 bases short, with 18 bases between. The CDR3 loop reads CASSQDYEVGGYTF. The CDR3 DNA reads as TGTGCCAGCAGCCAAGATTATGAGGTCGGGGGCTACACCTTC.

This chain connects TRBV14 to TRBJ1-5; tentative D call: TRBD1 (5 bases). V shed 4 bases and J shed 0 bases, with 19 bases lying between them. Germline lookup yields CDR1 SGHDN and CDR2 FVKESK. The CDR3 extends over 18 amino acids. CDR3 in amino acids: CASSRESGGSYSNQPQHF. The CDR3 DNA sequence: TGTGCCAGCAGCCGAGAAAGTGGGGGGTCCTATAGCAATCAGCCCCAGCATTTT.

This rearrangement joins TRBV6-1 to TRBJ1-5; 7 bases map to TRBD1. V dropped 4 bases and J dropped 0; count of bases not matched to a gene: 6. CDR3 size: 16 residues. Germline CDR1 MNHNS, CDR2 SASEGT. For the CDR3, the DNA is TGTGCCAGCAGTGGGTTGGGACAGTATAGCAATCAGCCCCAGCATTTT. Translated: CASSGLGQYSNQPQHF.

This chain links TRBV9 with TRBJ2-1; TRBD2 matches 8 bases. Trimming removed 0 bases from V and 2 bases from J; junction bases left unmatched: 4. In germline, CDR1 is SGDLS, CDR2 YYNGEE. The CDR3 loop spans 16 amino acids. CDR3 in DNA: TGTGCCAGCAGCGTAGAAGGCGGGGGGCCCTACAATGAGCAGTTCTTC. Residues: CASSVEGGGPYNEQFF.

The chain combines TRBV11-3 with TRBJ2-3; 11 nucleotides agree with TRBD1. The CDR3 is 16 amino acids. CDR1 SGHNT and CDR2 YENEEA come from the germline V gene. V lost 0 bases, J lost 7 bases, and 6 bases stayed unmatched. CDR3 sequence: CASSLDVGTGGYTQYF. In DNA form, the CDR3 reads TGTGCCAGCAGCTTAGATGTCGGGACAGGGGGATATACGCAGTATTTT.

J is TRBJ2-1 and V is TRBV6-5; TRBD1 matches 9 bases. V lost 6 bases, J lost 6 bases, and 6 bases stayed unmatched. Per germline, CDR1 MNHEY and CDR2 SVGAGI. This CDR3 is 14 amino acids long. In DNA form, the CDR3 reads TGTGCCAGCAGAAAAGACAGGGGGGGCAATGAGCAGTTCTTC. It specifies CASRKDRGGNEQFF.

V gene TRBV4-3 combines with J gene TRBJ2-7; possibly TRBD2 for D (5 bases). V shed 0 bases and J shed 2 bases, with 17 bases lying between them. This CDR3 spans 17 amino acids. Germline V gives CDR1 LGHNA, CDR2 YSLEER. CDR3 residues: CASSQDLGSVPTYEQYF. In DNA form, the CDR3 reads TGCGCCAGCAGCCAAGATCTGGGGAGCGTCCCCACCTACGAGCAGTACTTC.

The chain combines TRBV6-1 with TRBJ2-7; 9 bases align to TRBD2. Trimming cost V 4 bases and J 6 bases; bases outside gene matches: 16. There are 17 residues in the CDR3. CDR1 MNHNS and CDR2 SASEGT come from the germline V gene. The CDR3 DNA reads as TGTGCCAGCAGTGGAGGACCTGGCGGCGGGGGGGCCTTCGAGCAGTACTTC. It specifies CASSGGPGGGGAFEQYF.